The clone carrying this TCR beta chain was found a few times. Its antigen is unidentified. Trimming took 3 bases from V and 2 from J, leaving 7 bases between them. The germline gives CDR1 SGHTA, CDR2 FQGNSA. This CDR3 spans 13 amino acids. Peripheral blood from each donor was collected in a volume of about 9.9 milliliters. The data derive from a study of blood T cells in healthy people across ages. Study observations and caveats: Roughly linear age-related decline in beta diversity appeared, significant by age approximately 41. There were more naive CD4+ cells and higher diversity in long-lived donors than in aged donors.

A second PCR of about 6 to 12 cycles used a sample-barcoded 5' primer and a J-beta primer mix. TCRdb fed the 5' RACE reads into MiXCR, producing one record per CDR3 protein. The top ten hold about an eighth of the sample, which has hundreds of thousands of distinct CDR3 sequences, approximately 35% seen once. The chain employs TRBV7-2 and TRBJ1-2; D ambiguous. This receptor was identified in a man aged 18-30 years in good health. The sample was blood. In DNA form, the CDR3 reads TGTGCCAGCAGCTTCGGGGTCAACTATGGCTACACCTTC. This translates into CASSFGVNYGYTF.